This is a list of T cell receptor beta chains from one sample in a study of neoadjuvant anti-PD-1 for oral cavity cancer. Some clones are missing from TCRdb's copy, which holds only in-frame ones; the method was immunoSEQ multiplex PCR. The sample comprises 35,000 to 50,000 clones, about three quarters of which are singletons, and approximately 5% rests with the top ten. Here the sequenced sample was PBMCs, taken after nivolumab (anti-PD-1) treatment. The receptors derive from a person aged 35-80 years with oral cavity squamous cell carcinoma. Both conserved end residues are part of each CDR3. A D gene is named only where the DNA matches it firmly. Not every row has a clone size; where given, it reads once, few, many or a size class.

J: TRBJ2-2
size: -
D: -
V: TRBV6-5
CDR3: CASTRSGVAGELFF
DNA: TGTGCCAGCACGAGGTCAGGGGTGGCCGGGGAGCTGTTTTTT

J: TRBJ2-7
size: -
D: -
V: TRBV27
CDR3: CASSFQGPYEQYF
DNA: TGTGCCAGCAGTTTTCAGGGGCCCTACGAGCAGTACTTC

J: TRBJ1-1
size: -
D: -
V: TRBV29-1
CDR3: CSVGGWNTEAFF
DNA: TGCAGCGTGGGGGGGTGGAACACTGAAGCTTTCTTT

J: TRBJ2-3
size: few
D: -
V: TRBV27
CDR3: CASSFIMGTDTQYF
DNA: TGTGCCAGCAGTTTTATCATGGGCACAGATACGCAGTATTTT

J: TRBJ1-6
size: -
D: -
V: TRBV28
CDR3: CASSLWEDNSPLHF
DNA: TGTGCCAGCAGTTTATGGGAGGATAATTCACCCCTCCACTTT

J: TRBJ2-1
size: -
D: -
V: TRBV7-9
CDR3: CASSQATGRYNEQFF
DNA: TGTGCCAGCAGTCAAGCGACAGGGAGGTACAATGAGCAGTTCTTC

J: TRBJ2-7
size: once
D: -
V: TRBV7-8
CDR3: CASSLTGFYEQYF
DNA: TGTGCCAGCAGCCTAACGGGCTTCTACGAGCAGTACTTC

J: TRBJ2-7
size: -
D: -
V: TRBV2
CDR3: CASSDGAAYEQYF
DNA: TGTGCCAGCAGCGATGGGGCAGCCTACGAGCAGTACTTC

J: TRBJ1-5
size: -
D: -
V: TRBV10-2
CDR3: CASSRLGEDQPQHF
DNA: TGCGCCAGCAGCCGCCTGGGGGAGGATCAGCCCCAGCATTTT

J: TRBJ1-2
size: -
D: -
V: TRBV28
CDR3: CASYSRLPNYGYTF
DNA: TGTGCCAGCTACTCGCGGCTGCCCAACTATGGCTACACCTTC

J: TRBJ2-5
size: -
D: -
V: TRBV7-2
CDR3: CASSLGRETQYF
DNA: TGTGCCAGCAGCTTAGGGCGAGAGACCCAGTACTTC

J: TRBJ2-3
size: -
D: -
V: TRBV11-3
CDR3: CASSIYGGVTDTQYF
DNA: TGTGCCAGCAGCATTTACGGGGGAGTGACAGATACGCAGTATTTT

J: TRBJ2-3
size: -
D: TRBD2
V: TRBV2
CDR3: CAITPGGGTDTQYF
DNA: TGTGCTATTACCCCGGGGGGGGGCACAGATACGCAGTATTTT

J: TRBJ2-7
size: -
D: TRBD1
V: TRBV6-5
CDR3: CASSSMTGGSYEQYF
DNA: TGTGCCAGCAGTTCCATGACAGGGGGATCCTACGAGCAGTACTTC

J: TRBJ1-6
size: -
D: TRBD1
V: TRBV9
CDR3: CASSPRQGNSPLHF
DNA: TGTGCCAGCAGCCCCAGACAGGGGAATTCACCCCTCCACTTT

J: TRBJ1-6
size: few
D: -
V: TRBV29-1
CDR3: CSFTTGSSGPLHF
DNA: TGCAGCTTTACCACAGGGAGTAGTGGACCCCTCCACTTT

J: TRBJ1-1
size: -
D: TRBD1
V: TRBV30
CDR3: CAWGQGRTEAFF
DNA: TGTGCCTGGGGACAGGGCCGCACTGAAGCTTTCTTT

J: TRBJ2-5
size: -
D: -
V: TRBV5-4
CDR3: CASSSERQETQYF
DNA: TGTGCCAGCAGCTCCGAGCGGCAAGAGACCCAGTACTTC

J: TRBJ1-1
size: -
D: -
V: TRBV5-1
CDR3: CASSLDSEAFF
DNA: TGCGCCAGCAGCTTGGACAGCGAAGCTTTCTTT

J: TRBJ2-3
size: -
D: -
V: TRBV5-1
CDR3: CASSLDGSADTQYF
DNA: TGCGCCAGCAGCTTGGACGGGAGCGCAGATACGCAGTATTTT

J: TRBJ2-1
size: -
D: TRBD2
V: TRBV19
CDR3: CASSFTSGRARNEQFF
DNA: TGTGCCAGTAGTTTCACTAGCGGGAGGGCCAGGAATGAGCAGTTCTTC

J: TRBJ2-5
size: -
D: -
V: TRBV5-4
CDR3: CASSLGTSRMETQYF
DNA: TGTGCCAGCAGCTTAGGAACTAGCAGGATGGAGACCCAGTACTTC